A selection of T cell receptor beta chains follows, all from one sample in a study of graft-versus-host responses after intestinal transplantation. Assay used: immunoSEQ multiplex PCR; TCRdb lists only in-frame clones, some missing. The sample records approximately 86,000 clones, 85% to 95% being singletons. These TCRs are of unknown antigen specificity. The source was unstimulated CD8+ T cells sorted from spleen or lymph node cells, collected before transplant. These receptor sequences come from a human donor who was the organ donor for an intestinal transplant. CDR3s include the opening cysteine and the closing phenylalanine or tryptophan. D genes are given only for firm matches. Clone sizes are given selectively: once, few, many, or a class where the clone is expanded.

CDR3 protein: CASSQKEARGLSYNSPLHF
CDR3 DNA: TGTGCCAGCAGCCAAAAGGAAGCGCGGGGCCTCTCCTATAATTCACCCCTCCACTTT
J gene: TRBJ1-6
V gene: TRBV4-2
D gene: -
clone size: -

CDR3 protein: CASSENRVINYGYTF
CDR3 DNA: TGTGCCAGCAGCGAAAACAGGGTCATTAACTATGGCTACACCTTC
J gene: TRBJ1-2
V gene: TRBV9
D gene: -
clone size: -

CDR3 protein: CASSYTAGGNQPQHF
CDR3 DNA: TGTGCCAGCAGTTACACGGCAGGGGGTAATCAGCCCCAGCATTTT
J gene: TRBJ1-5
V gene: TRBV6-6
D gene: TRBD1
clone size: -

CDR3 protein: CASTEGLAGIYEQYF
CDR3 DNA: TGTGCCAGCACCGAAGGGCTAGCGGGGATCTACGAGCAGTACTTC
J gene: TRBJ2-7
V gene: TRBV6-5
D gene: TRBD2
clone size: -

CDR3 protein: CASSSRDVNTEAFF
CDR3 DNA: TGTGCCAGCAGTTCGAGGGATGTGAACACTGAAGCTTTCTTT
J gene: TRBJ1-1
V gene: TRBV27
D gene: -
clone size: -

CDR3 protein: CASSISSGGIGELFF
CDR3 DNA: TGTGCCAGTAGTATATCCAGCGGAGGGATCGGGGAGCTGTTTTTT
J gene: TRBJ2-2
V gene: TRBV19
D gene: -
clone size: -

CDR3 protein: CASSLWIQGGTDTQYF
CDR3 DNA: TGTGCCAGCAGCTTATGGATCCAGGGTGGCACAGATACGCAGTATTTT
J gene: TRBJ2-3
V gene: TRBV7-2
D gene: -
clone size: once

CDR3 protein: CASRTGRDTQYF
CDR3 DNA: TGTGCCAGCAGGACGGGAAGGGATACGCAGTATTTT
J gene: TRBJ2-3
V gene: TRBV7-8
D gene: -
clone size: -

CDR3 protein: CASMETVIGYTF
CDR3 DNA: TGTGCCAGTATGGAGACAGTCATCGGCTACACCTTC
J gene: TRBJ1-2
V gene: TRBV7-9
D gene: -
clone size: -

CDR3 protein: CASRRITEAFF
CDR3 DNA: TGTGCCAGCCGGAGGATCACTGAAGCTTTCTTT
J gene: TRBJ1-1
V gene: TRBV7-9
D gene: -
clone size: -

CDR3 protein: CASSPGLAGYLETQYF
CDR3 DNA: TGTGCCAGCAGCCCCGGACTAGCGGGGTATCTAGAGACCCAGTACTTC
J gene: TRBJ2-5
V gene: TRBV7-3
D gene: TRBD2
clone size: -

CDR3 protein: CASSLIWHRGGAPRENTEAFF
CDR3 DNA: TGTGCCAGCTCACTGATATGGCACCGGGGCGGAGCACCGCGGGAGAACACTGAAGCTTTCTTT
J gene: TRBJ1-1
V gene: TRBV18
D gene: -
clone size: -

CDR3 protein: CASSLSHRGHEQYF
CDR3 DNA: TGTGCCAGCAGTTTATCTCACAGGGGGCACGAGCAGTACTTC
J gene: TRBJ2-7
V gene: TRBV27
D gene: TRBD1
clone size: -

CDR3 protein: CASSLAGGSQPQHF
CDR3 DNA: TGTGCCAGCAGCTTAGCAGGGGGAAGTCAGCCCCAGCATTTT
J gene: TRBJ1-5
V gene: TRBV11-2
D gene: TRBD1
clone size: -

CDR3 protein: CASSLTGGNEQFF
CDR3 DNA: TGTGCCAGTAGTCTCACCGGGGGGAATGAGCAGTTCTTC
J gene: TRBJ2-1
V gene: TRBV19
D gene: TRBD2
clone size: -

CDR3 protein: CASSQERTGGTEAFF
CDR3 DNA: TGTGCCAGCAGCCAAGAGAGGACAGGGGGCACTGAAGCTTTCTTT
J gene: TRBJ1-1
V gene: TRBV4-2
D gene: TRBD1
clone size: once

CDR3 protein: CASSFSTYSYEQYF
CDR3 DNA: TGTGCCAGCAGTTTTTCGACATACTCCTACGAGCAGTACTTC
J gene: TRBJ2-7
V gene: TRBV6-5
D gene: -
clone size: -

CDR3 protein: CAWADRGYSPLHF
CDR3 DNA: TGTGCCTGGGCAGACAGGGGCTATTCACCCCTCCACTTT
J gene: TRBJ1-6
V gene: TRBV30
D gene: TRBD1
clone size: -

CDR3 protein: CASSEGGRDPLETQYF
CDR3 DNA: TGTGCCAGCAGCGAGGGAGGCAGGGACCCCCTGGAGACCCAGTACTTC
J gene: TRBJ2-5
V gene: TRBV9
D gene: -
clone size: -

CDR3 protein: CASSQVAGTPYEQYF
CDR3 DNA: TGCGCCAGCAGCCAAGTGGCGGGGACTCCTTACGAGCAGTACTTC
J gene: TRBJ2-7
V gene: TRBV4-1
D gene: -
clone size: once

CDR3 protein: CASSRGRTGTDTQYF
CDR3 DNA: TGCGCCAGCAGCCGAGGGCGAACCGGCACAGATACGCAGTATTTT
J gene: TRBJ2-3
V gene: TRBV4-3
D gene: -
clone size: -

CDR3 protein: CASRLAGSYNEQFF
CDR3 DNA: TGTGCCAGTAGACTAGCAGGCTCCTACAATGAGCAGTTCTTC
J gene: TRBJ2-1
V gene: TRBV19
D gene: -
clone size: -

CDR3 protein: CASSFSRDRGGTEAFF
CDR3 DNA: TGTGCCAGCAGCTTTAGTCGGGACAGGGGAGGAACTGAAGCTTTCTTT
J gene: TRBJ1-1
V gene: TRBV7-9
D gene: TRBD1
clone size: -

CDR3 protein: CASSLLATNEQFF
CDR3 DNA: TGTGCCAGCAGCTTGCTCGCCACAAATGAGCAGTTCTTC
J gene: TRBJ2-1
V gene: TRBV5-6
D gene: -
clone size: -

CDR3 protein: CASSISGSPNQPQHF
CDR3 DNA: TGTGCCAGTAGTATTTCAGGTTCCCCCAATCAGCCCCAGCATTTT
J gene: TRBJ1-5
V gene: TRBV19
D gene: -
clone size: -

CDR3 protein: CASSISVSPQHF
CDR3 DNA: TGTGCCAGCAGCATCTCCGTTAGCCCCCAGCATTTT
J gene: TRBJ1-5
V gene: TRBV21-1
D gene: -
clone size: -

CDR3 protein: CASTRGPGNTIYF
CDR3 DNA: TGTGCCAGTACCCGTGGGCCGGGAAACACCATATATTTT
J gene: TRBJ1-3
V gene: TRBV19
D gene: -
clone size: few

CDR3 protein: CASSLGTGPRRGETQYF
CDR3 DNA: TGTGCCAGCAGCTTAGGGACCGGGCCCCGAAGGGGAGAGACCCAGTACTTC
J gene: TRBJ2-5
V gene: TRBV11-2
D gene: -
clone size: -